The T cell receptor beta chain under discussion was sequenced for a study of blood T cell repertoires in COVID-19. Study overall: Samples came from the United States, Italy and Spain, spanning acute and convalescent COVID-19.

The CDR3 consists of 14 residues. Germline CDR1 and CDR2: SQVTM and ANQGSEA. Deletions cut 4 bases from V and 0 bases from J, with 10 bases between. Generated by immunoSEQ multiplex PCR, the TCRdb table keeps only in-frame clones and is missing some. This sample has hundreds of thousands of clones, with 85% to 90% found just once. The age range of participants was about 18 to 95 years, with residence in around 22 US areas. Participant-reported clinical history was the basis for cohort assignment. The sample consisted of PBMCs or T cells enriched from blood (not recorded which). The TCR comes from a man aged 25 to 45 who had recovered from COVID-19. The genes are TRBV29-1 and TRBJ1-5, with D perhaps TRBD1 (6 bases). CDR3: CSVGDNYSNQPQHF. The CDR3 coding sequence is TGCAGCGTTGGGGACAATTATAGCAATCAGCCCCAGCATTTT.